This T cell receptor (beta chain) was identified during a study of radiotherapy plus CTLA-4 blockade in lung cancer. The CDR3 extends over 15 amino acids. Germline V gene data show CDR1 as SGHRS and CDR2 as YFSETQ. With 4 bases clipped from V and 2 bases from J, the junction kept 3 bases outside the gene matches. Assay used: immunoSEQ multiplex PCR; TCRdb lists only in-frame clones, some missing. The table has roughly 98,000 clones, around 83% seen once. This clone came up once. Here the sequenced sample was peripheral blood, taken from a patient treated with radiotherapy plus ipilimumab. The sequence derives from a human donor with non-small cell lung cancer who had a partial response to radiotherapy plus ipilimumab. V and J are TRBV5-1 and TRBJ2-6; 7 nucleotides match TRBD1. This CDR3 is CASSLRGPGANVLTF. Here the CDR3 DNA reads TGCGCCAGCAGCCTTAGGGGGCCTGGGGCCAACGTCCTGACTTTC.